Listed below are T cell receptor beta chains from one sample, sequenced in a study of T cell repertoires in cytomegalovirus infection. TCRdb redid the calling of the reads with MiXCR, one entry per CDR3 protein. The data show about 830,000 distinct CDR3 sequences, about 31% seen once. No antigen is known for these receptors. The starting material was cultured CD8+ T cells from PBMCs, obtained from culture after CMV antigen stimulation. Receptor source: a human donor in good health (CMV status not recorded). Some clones in this sample may be carry-over from other donors' samples. Both conserved end residues are part of each CDR3.

TRBV19	TRBJ2-5	CASSISEGGETQYF
TRBV2	TRBJ2-1	CASSDIAGGNNEQFF
TRBV12-3/TRBV12-4	TRBJ2-1	CASPGTSVNEQFF
TRBV7-2	TRBJ2-7	CVSSPSAGTSGVHPVYEQYF
TRBV7-2	TRBJ2-3	CASSLIPASGGAGGTQYF
TRBV28	TRBJ2-7	CASSPRGLRYEQYF
TRBV11-3	TRBJ2-2	CASSLGDPYTGELFF
TRBV27	TRBJ2-7	CASSEQGPLSYEQYF
TRBV27	TRBJ2-4	CASSLSGAKNIQYF
TRBV20-1	TRBJ1-6	CSALRRSYNSPLHF
TRBV27	TRBJ1-1	CASRSRQGAIEAFF
TRBV6-5	TRBJ1-1	CASCGSRGAFF
TRBV6-1	TRBJ1-2	CASSEADWELLSNYGYTF
TRBV7-2	TRBJ1-5	CASSFSGTANQPQHF
TRBV27	TRBJ2-5	CASSSQAPRPETQYF
TRBV27	TRBJ2-3	CASSTRVPSRADTQYF
TRBV6-6	TRBJ2-7	CASSYGAAYEQYF
TRBV27	TRBJ2-7	CASSFQGLGYEQYF
TRBV18	TRBJ1-1	CASSRAFAGRKEDTEAFF
TRBV6-4	TRBJ1-2	CAHPTGRGYTF
TRBV19	TRBJ2-1	CASSIPGSSYNEQFF
TRBV25-1	TRBJ2-3	CASSPRASRAITDTQYF
TRBV11-2	TRBJ2-1	CASSSRDNSYNEQFF
TRBV24-1	TRBJ2-3	CATSDLRLRGVDDSTDTQYF
TRBV7-6	TRBJ2-5	CASVAGSGTQYF
TRBV4-1	TRBJ1-4	CASSLGQGAYEKLFF
TRBV27	TRBJ2-3	CASSRGLKDTQYF
TRBV27	TRBJ2-3	CASSLVLAGLGSQYF
TRBV12-3/TRBV12-4	TRBJ1-5	CASSPDGDRQPQHF
TRBV7-6	TRBJ2-2	CASRTVAGGNTGVLFF
TRBV6-1	TRBJ1-1	CASRRIRRPYTEAFF
TRBV6-5	TRBJ2-2	CASSVVGPYTGELFF
TRBV4-3	TRBJ1-2	CASSHRTGGVFPNYDYTF
TRBV7-2	TRBJ1-2	CASGDSGGYTF
TRBV27	TRBJ2-2	CASSLSLAGANTGELFF
TRBV7-9	TRBJ1-2	CASSPRGAYGYTF
TRBV7-9	TRBJ2-2	CASSPGTGTNTGELFF
TRBV7-2	TRBJ1-5	CANSRQGSYQPQHF
TRBV7-9	TRBJ2-1	CASSWRGGRSYNEQFF
TRBV11-1	TRBJ2-1	CASTEGLYLANEQFF
TRBV7-9	TRBJ1-2	CASSTDRNYGYTF
TRBV9	TRBJ2-3	CASSVVSRGADTQYF
TRBV7-9	TRBJ2-3	CASSLPGQGSRTQYF
TRBV24-1	TRBJ2-1	CATSDLQQGDEQFF
TRBV7-8	TRBJ2-7	CASSHRTGGSEQYF
TRBV6-2/TRBV6-3	TRBJ2-2	CASSYLWAGELFF
TRBV10-3	TRBJ2-2	CAIRAGGADGELFF
TRBV11-2	TRBJ2-1	CASSLGAGDGEQFF
TRBV5-5	TRBJ2-3	CASGGQTGSTDTQYF
TRBV15	TRBJ1-2	CATSRDRSTGRIDGYTF
TRBV2	TRBJ1-1	CAFGTYDTEAFF
TRBV6-1	TRBJ2-3	CASSDVTTDTQYF
TRBV20-1	TRBJ1-2	CSARDNRGQGAQNGYTF
TRBV7-8	TRBJ1-4	CASSLDRGGPGMELFF
TRBV12-3/TRBV12-4	TRBJ1-2	CASSLGGPGDGYTF
TRBV5-5	TRBJ2-3	CASSEGPPAQYF
TRBV10-3	TRBJ1-2	CAISSQGKANYGYTF